The T cell receptor (beta chain) under discussion was sequenced for a study of blood T cell repertoires in COVID-19. Study in general: There were acute and convalescent COVID-19 samples, and they came from the United States, Italy and Spain.

Categorization into cohorts depended on clinical history that participants reported. What the recovered Cohort 3 donors had was two negative PCRs, clearance, or symptom resolution. The CDR3 loop spans 15 amino acids. Germline values: CDR1 SGHNT, CDR2 YENEEA. Trimming took off 5 bases at V and 4 bases at J, with 15 bases between the two ends. As originally analysed: It was from reference gene primer amplification that nucleated cell counts were estimated. The protocol was immunoSEQ multiplex PCR, while the TCRdb copy is restricted to in-frame clones and leaves out a portion. The DNA gave D and trimming, while V, J and clone size come from that table. The sample holds 90,000 to 120,000 clones, 80% to 90% seen once.

The receptor's source is a woman aged 45-65 years who had recovered from COVID-19. The chain has TRBV11-3 and TRBJ2-1; perhaps TRBD1 as D (7 bases). Sequencing was carried out using PBMCs or T cells enriched from blood (not recorded which). DNA for the CDR3: TGTGCCAGCAGCCCGAACGCAGGGGGGTACAATGAGCAGTTCTTC. Translation gives CASSPNAGGYNEQFF.